Each of the 16 T cell receptor beta chains below was sequenced from the same sample in a study of cytomegalovirus exposure and HLA in healthy donors. Use of 60 Vbeta and 13 Jbeta primers characterized the PCR. Repertoires were generated with immunoSEQ multiplex PCR, while TCRdb's copy carries only in-frame clones and drops some. The sample lists approximately 90,000 clones, approximately 80% seen once, with over 3% in the top ten. The sequencing sample was made of PBMCs. These receptors were obtained from a man between 40 and 49 years old in good health and CMV-seronegative.

CDR3 sequence: CSARYNYEQYF. The CDR3 nucleotides are TGCAGTGCTAGATATAACTACGAGCAGTACTTC. V usage is TRBV20-1 and J usage is TRBJ2-7; no definite D call. The CDR3 sequence is 11 residues long. Germline V CDR1 and CDR2: DFQATT, SNEGSKA (reference sequence). The V end was cut by 2 bases, the J end by 3 bases, with 5 bases between.

The chain uses TRBV5-1 and TRBJ2-7; D is ambiguous. Trimming removed 0 bases at V and 4 bases at J, with 5 bases between. Germline V gene lookup returns CDR1 SGHRS and CDR2 YFSETQ. The CDR3 runs 12 residues. In DNA, the CDR3 is TGCGCCAGCAGCTTGGACTTATACGAGCAGTACTTC. It encodes CASSLDLYEQYF.

The chain joins TRBV6-6 to TRBJ2-7, with 7 positions matching TRBD1. V lost 5 bases and J lost 6; bases outside the gene matches: 4. The germline V gene has CDR1 MNHNY and CDR2 SVGAGI (reference sequence). CDR3 length: 12 amino acids. CDR3 residues: CASSEGQCEQYF. The CDR3 DNA reads TGTGCCAGCAGTGAGGGACAGTGCGAGCAGTACTTC.

This chain links TRBV5-1 with TRBJ2-7; 7 nucleotides align to TRBD2. The CDR3 is 15 amino acids. V was pared by 2 bases and J by 3 bases, with 8 bases of the junction left unmatched. The germline V gene has CDR1 SGHRS and CDR2 YFSETQ. CDR3 nucleotides: TGCGCCAGCAGCTTTGGACTAGTTGGGGGCTACGAGCAGTACTTC. Amino acid sequence: CASSFGLVGGYEQYF.

V gene TRBV30 combines with J gene TRBJ1-1; D perhaps matches TRBD1 (6 bases). Germline V gene sequence: CDR1 GTSNPN, CDR2 SVGIG (reference sequence). There are 15 residues in the CDR3. Trimming shortened V by 0 bases and J by 1 base, and 12 bases separated the two germline ends. This CDR3 reads CAWSVYGGTNTEAFF. The CDR3 DNA sequence: TGTGCCTGGAGTGTATATGGGGGCACGAACACTGAAGCTTTCTTT.

This sequence joins TRBV30 and TRBJ1-1, with TRBD1 matching 8 bases. The CDR3 is 13 amino acids. V was pared by 3 bases and J by 4 bases, with 4 bases of the junction left unmatched. Germline V gene lookup returns CDR1 GTSNPN and CDR2 SVGIG (reference sequence). The CDR3 is CAWSPGTGTEAFF. In DNA form, the CDR3 reads TGTGCCTGGAGCCCAGGGACAGGCACTGAAGCTTTCTTT.

The chain joins TRBV5-6 to TRBJ2-6; D is ambiguous. CDR1 and CDR2 (germline): SGHDT, YYEEEE. This CDR3 has 16 amino acids. Trimming stripped 4 bases from V and 3 bases from J, with 14 bases between. The CDR3 reads CASSDLRQGGANVLTF. CDR3 bases: TGTGCCAGCAGCGACTTAAGGCAAGGTGGGGCCAACGTCCTGACTTTC.

This chain joins TRBV7-2 and TRBJ2-5, with 8 bases that match TRBD2. Germline V gives CDR1 SGHTA, CDR2 FQGNSA. V was clipped by 1 base and J by 2 bases; unmatched bases: 12. The CDR3 totals 18 residues. CDR3 bases: TGTGCCAGCAGCTTAGGGCAGGGGACTAGGGCGATTCAAGAGACCCAGTACTTC. Its protein product is CASSLGQGTRAIQETQYF. Complete variable domain (other parts from reference TRBV7-2 and TRBJ2-5): GAGVSQSPSNKVTEKGKDVELRCDPISGHTALYWYRQSLGQGLEFLIYFQGNSAPDKSGLPSDRFSAERTGGSVSTLTIQRTQQEDSAVYLCASSLGQGTRAIQETQYFGPGTRLLVL.

This rearrangement joins TRBV2 to TRBJ2-3, with unresolved D. The CDR3 totals 15 residues. CDR1 is SNHLY and CDR2 is FYNNEI in the germline V gene. Trimming left V 7 bases short and J 0 bases short, with 14 bases between. CDR3 protein: CASTFEWASTDTQYF. The CDR3 coding sequence is TGTGCCAGCACGTTCGAGTGGGCTAGCACAGATACGCAGTATTTT. The variable domain in full, with the rest retrieved from reference TRBV2 and TRBJ2-3, is EPEVTQTPSHQVTQMGQEVILRCVPISNHLYFYWYRQILGQKVEFLVSFYNNEISEKSEIFDDQFSVERPDGSNFTLKIRSTKLEDSAMYFCASTFEWASTDTQYFGPGTRLTVL.

The V and J genes are TRBV4-1 and TRBJ2-5, with TRBD1 matching over 7 bases. With V trimmed by 5 bases and J by 4 bases, 10 bases remained unmatched. CDR1 and CDR2 from the germline V gene are MGHRA and YSYEKL. CDR3 length: 15 amino acids. CDR3 protein: CASSYRDRPLETQYF. DNA of the CDR3: TGCGCCAGCAGCTACCGGGACAGACCATTAGAGACCCAGTACTTC.

The gene calls are TRBV6-1 and TRBJ2-7; tentatively, D is TRBD2 (7 bases). Germline V CDR1 and CDR2: MNHNS, SASEGT. Trimming took off 7 bases at V and 9 bases at J, with 19 bases between the two ends. This CDR3 is 13 amino acids long. As DNA, the CDR3 is TGTGCCAGCACCTTGGGGGCCGGCGGGGGGCAGTACTTC. This encodes CASTLGAGGGQYF.

The gene calls are TRBV2 and TRBJ2-5, with 14 bases aligning to TRBD2. The CDR3 consists of 15 residues. The germline V gene encodes CDR1 SNHLY and CDR2 FYNNEI. V lost 6 bases and J lost 7; bases outside the gene matches: 7. The CDR3: CASSPGTSGGRTQYF. DNA for the CDR3: TGTGCCAGCAGCCCCGGGACTAGCGGGGGACGGACCCAGTACTTC.

This clone was detected only once. The chain carries TRBV11-3 and TRBJ2-1; 11 nucleotides agree with TRBD2. The J segment lost 4 bases and the V segment lost 5 bases, leaving 4 bases of the junction unmatched. Germline V gene lookup returns CDR1 SGHNT and CDR2 YENEEA. There are 15 residues in the CDR3. The CDR3 nucleotides read TGTGCCAGCAGCCCCGGGACTAGCGGATACAATGAGCAGTTCTTC. Translated, it gives CASSPGTSGYNEQFF.

The rearrangement uses TRBV25-1 and TRBJ2-3, with D tentatively TRBD1 (8 bases). The CDR3 is 18 amino acids. V shed 4 bases and J shed 2 bases, with 22 bases lying between them. From germline, CDR1 is MGHDK and CDR2 SYGVNS. CDR3 in amino acids: CASSGRQGSSGYTDTQYF. The CDR3, as DNA: TGTGCCAGCAGTGGAAGACAGGGGTCTAGCGGATACACAGATACGCAGTATTTT.

The genes are TRBV7-3 and TRBJ2-1; 8 positions agree with TRBD1. Germline V lookup: CDR1 SGHTA, CDR2 FQGTGA. The CDR3 runs to 14 residues. The V gene end was trimmed by 2 bases and the J gene end by 7 bases; junction bases not matched to a gene: 4. The CDR3 DNA sequence: TGTGCCAGCAGCTTAGGTACAGGGGGGAATGAGCAGTTCTTC. As protein: CASSLGTGGNEQFF.

The genes are TRBV27 and TRBJ1-2; possible D gene TRBD1, 6 bases. The germline V gene has CDR1 MNHEY and CDR2 SMNVEV (reference sequence). The CDR3 is 13 amino acids. Trimming cost V 2 bases and J 7 bases, with 11 bases left between them. CDR3 bases: TGTGCCAGCAGTTTACCCACAGGGTGTGGCTACACCTTC. Translation: CASSLPTGCGYTF.